The subject of this entry is one T cell receptor beta chain. Its antigen remains unidentified. One entry per CDR3 protein results from TCRdb running MiXCR on the reads. The table lists a few hundred thousand distinct CDR3 sequences, more than 20% of them singletons. The sample belongs to a study of T cell repertoires in cytomegalovirus infection. Study summary: TCR beta signatures that were public indicated CMV infection and matching HLA type. Study-wide findings and caveats: Using cumulative public TCR beta family frequency, the authors identified those who carried CMV together with the relevant HLA. Ex vivo, HLA-C-restricted CMV-specific TCR beta clonotypes prevailed over the rest of the response.

There are 15 residues in the CDR3. CDR1 SGHVS and CDR2 FNYEAQ come from the germline V gene. With 5 bases clipped from V and 9 bases from J, the junction kept 14 bases outside the gene matches. The source was cultured PBMCs, collected from culture after CMV antigen stimulation. This sequence originates from a human donor in good health (CMV status not recorded). Some clones in this sample may be carry-over from other donors' samples. The rearrangement joins TRBV7-6 to TRBJ2-7, with 9 bases fitting TRBD2. The DNA of the CDR3 is TGTGCCAGCAGCCCAGATTTGGTAGCGGGAGTCGGGCAGTACTTC. It is translated as CASSPDLVAGVGQYF.